The source of this TCR beta chain is a study of Ad26.COV2.S vaccination and SARS-CoV-2 variants. About this clone: Its antigen is currently unknown.

Treatment specified: 15 to 20 received Ad26.COV2.S at low or high dose, single or two shots; roughly five received placebo; per-sample allocation not given. Day 63 following the first vaccine or placebo injection was when the samples were taken. Ad26 vector vaccine expressed Wuhan-strain SARS-CoV-2 spike. Profiled with immunoSEQ multiplex PCR; TCRdb holds only in-frame clones, not every one. Of 300,000 to 400,000 clones in the sample, 85% to 90% were seen once. Regarding the study as a whole: Higher spike-specific TCR breadth was found in vaccine recipients than in placebo recipients. The study found similar non-spike TCR breadth in vaccine and placebo recipients.

Trimming shortened V by 5 bases and J by 4 bases, and 11 bases separated the two germline ends. The germline V gene encodes CDR1 SGHDN and CDR2 FVKESK. The CDR3 contains 13 residues. The sequence came from a person aged 18-65 years who received the Ad26.COV2.S COVID-19 vaccine or a placebo. This chain uses TRBV14 with TRBJ1-1; tentative D call: TRBD1 (5 bases). Sequencing used peripheral blood, obtained in a trial of Ad26.COV2.S vaccine versus placebo. CDR3: CASSRGSGTEAFF. CDR3 nucleotides: TGTGCCAGCAGCAGGGGATCGGGCACTGAAGCTTTCTTT. Full variable domain (remainder filled in from reference TRBV14 and TRBJ1-1): EAGVTQFPSHSVIEKGQTVTLRCDPISGHDNLYWYRRVMGKEIKFLLHFVKESKQDESGMPNNRFLAERTGGTYSTLKVQPAELEDSGVYFCASSRGSGTEAFFGQGTRLTVV.